A selection of T cell receptor beta chains follows, all from one sample in a study of blood T cell repertoires in COVID-19. Clones were sequenced by immunoSEQ multiplex PCR, and TCRdb holds only the in-frame ones, with some missing. The table lists hundreds of thousands of clones, 89% of them singletons, with roughly 5% in the top ten. Sequenced input: PBMCs or T cells enriched from blood (not recorded which). These receptors were collected from a man in his sixties who had recovered from COVID-19. CDR3s include the opening cysteine and the closing phenylalanine or tryptophan. D genes are given only for firm matches. Clone sizes are given selectively: once, few, many, or a class where the clone is expanded.

16	TRBV19	.	.	TRBJ1-5	CASSIQGPYSNQPQHF	TGTGCCAGTAGTATACAGGGGCCCTATAGCAATCAGCCCCAGCATTTT
13	TRBV7-9	.	TRBD1	TRBJ1-5	CASSAGGGQPQHF	TGTGCCAGCAGTGCAGGGGGAGGTCAGCCCCAGCATTTT
12	TRBV29-1	.	TRBD2	TRBJ2-7	CSVAERGYEQYF	TGCAGCGTTGCTGAGCGGGGGTACGAGCAGTACTTC
15	TRBV2	once	.	TRBJ2-5	CASSEWNRIQETQYF	TGTGCCAGCAGTGAGTGGAACAGAATCCAAGAGACCCAGTACTTC
20	TRBV24-1	.	TRBD2	TRBJ2-2	CATSDSSGSGTTSNTGELFF	TGTGCCACCAGTGATTCAAGTGGGAGCGGGACGACCTCGAACACCGGGGAGCTGTTTTTT
16	TRBV24-1	.	TRBD2	TRBJ2-1	CATSDRTSGWVSEQFF	TGTGCCACCAGTGATCGGACTAGCGGGTGGGTCAGTGAGCAGTTCTTC
12	TRBV18	.	TRBD1	TRBJ1-1	CASSPTTGVAFF	TGTGCCAGCTCACCGACGACAGGGGTGGCTTTCTTT
17	TRBV3-1/TRBV3-2	.	TRBD2	TRBJ2-1	CASSQYGTSGSRDEQFF	TGTGCCAGCAGCCAATACGGGACTAGCGGGAGTAGGGATGAGCAGTTCTTC
14	TRBV11-3	.	TRBD2	TRBJ2-2	CASSPTSGTGELFF	TGTGCCAGCAGCCCAACTAGCGGCACCGGGGAGCTGTTTTTT
13	TRBV28	.	.	TRBJ2-7	CASSWAGGYEQYF	TGTGCCAGCAGTTGGGCAGGGGGGTACGAGCAGTACTTC
14	TRBV5-1	.	.	TRBJ1-5	CASSLGRDTGAQHF	TGCGCCAGCAGCTTGGGCCGGGACACCGGGGCCCAGCATTTT
14	TRBV29-1	once	.	TRBJ2-3	CSVVVVQSTDTQYF	TGCAGCGTTGTAGTTGTGCAAAGCACAGATACGCAGTATTTT
14	TRBV24-1	.	.	TRBJ2-3	CATSDWTIPDTQYF	TGTGCCACCAGTGATTGGACTATCCCAGATACGCAGTATTTT
15	TRBV6-5	.	.	TRBJ1-5	CASRQQTGGNQPQHF	TGTGCCAGCAGGCAACAAACAGGAGGCAATCAGCCCCAGCATTTT
15	TRBV11-3	.	TRBD1	TRBJ2-1	CASSPGQGTYNEQFF	TGTGCCAGCAGTCCGGGACAGGGGACATACAATGAGCAGTTCTTC
13	TRBV29-1	.	TRBD2	TRBJ2-3	CSVHSGGTDTQYF	TGCAGCGTTCATAGCGGGGGCACAGATACGCAGTATTTT
16	TRBV7-9	.	TRBD2	TRBJ2-3	CASSLWGGAKGDTQYF	TGTGCCAGCAGCTTATGGGGAGGGGCCAAGGGAGATACGCAGTATTTT
17	TRBV19	once	TRBD2	TRBJ2-3	CASSIANSGRALDTQYF	TGTGCCAGTAGTATAGCGAATAGCGGGAGGGCCCTAGATACGCAGTATTTT
16	TRBV28	.	.	TRBJ2-5	CASSLSGRGGGETQYF	TGTGCCAGCAGTTTAAGCGGGCGCGGAGGGGGCGAGACCCAGTACTTC
19	TRBV28	.	.	TRBJ1-2	CASSLLGPDLAAQNYGYTF	TGTGCCAGCAGTTTGCTCGGCCCGGATCTCGCGGCCCAGAACTATGGCTACACCTTC
15	TRBV18	.	.	TRBJ2-5	CASSPWGQGGETQYF	TGTGCCAGCTCACCATGGGGTCAGGGCGGCGAGACCCAGTACTTC
13	TRBV11-2	.	.	TRBJ1-2	CASSFGQGSSRAF	.
14	TRBV7-9	.	TRBD2	TRBJ2-1	CASSSGTSVYEQFF	TGTGCCAGCAGCTCCGGGACTAGCGTGTATGAGCAGTTCTTC
13	TRBV28	few	.	TRBJ1-1	CASSGGPSTEAFF	TGTGCCAGCAGCGGAGGACCGAGCACTGAAGCTTTCTTT
13	TRBV18	.	.	TRBJ2-5	CASSPYSQETQYF	TGTGCCAGCTCTCCCTACTCTCAAGAGACCCAGTACTTC
14	TRBV18	.	.	TRBJ1-1	CASSPVLSSTEAFF	TGTGCCAGCTCACCAGTTCTTAGCAGCACTGAAGCTTTCTTT
12	TRBV3-1/TRBV3-2	.	.	TRBJ2-7	CASSQVRYEQYF	TGTGCCAGCAGCCAAGTCCGCTACGAGCAGTACTTC
14	TRBV7-3	.	TRBD2	TRBJ2-3	CASSLGLAGDTQYF	TGTGCCAGCAGCTTAGGACTAGCGGGGGATACGCAGTATTTT
14	TRBV28	once	.	TRBJ1-1	CASRLTGQNTEAFF	TGTGCCAGCAGGTTGACCGGACAGAACACTGAAGCTTTCTTT
15	TRBV19	.	.	TRBJ2-2	CASSRGQANTGELFF	TGTGCCAGTAGTCGGGGACAAGCGAACACCGGGGAGCTGTTTTTT
15	TRBV6-2/TRBV6-3	.	TRBD1	TRBJ2-7	CASSTPGQATLGQYF	TGTGCCAGCAGTACCCCCGGACAGGCCACCCTCGGGCAGTACTTC
16	TRBV7-3	.	TRBD2	TRBJ2-5	CASSLRGSGSVETQYF	TGTGCCAGCAGCTTGCGAGGGAGCGGGAGTGTTGAGACCCAGTACTTC